The sequence of this TCR beta chain was determined in a study of blood T cell repertoires in COVID-19 (dated by TCRdb to 2020 to 2022). About the study as a whole: The collaborator samples originated in the United States, Italy and Spain and spanned the acute and convalescent phases of COVID-19. The samples were drawn from the first 160 participants of the ongoing ImmuneRACE study and from 1,254 subjects provided by 6 global collaborators. Subjects who had been exposed to COVID-19, were actively infected with it, or had recovered from it provided the deeply sampled blood TCRbeta repertoires that made up the dataset. The material from the prospective study consisted of cDNA or gDNA derived from T cells, B-cell-depleted T cells, or PBMCs. Where available, HLA class I and class II types were obtained from metadata supplied by the sample provider rather than from assay-based typing. A freely available public database, intended as a resource for researchers studying the immune response to SARS-CoV-2, is where the repertoires were released. The sample metadata nearly always contained a de-identified subject ID, COVID-19 status, age in years and sex.

To note about this clone: Its target antigen remains unknown. No much larger clone is present one base from it, and per-base qualities are unavailable.

TCRbeta CDR3 regions were amplified from genomic DNA using the immunoSEQ Assay, a bias-controlled multiplex PCR. The study's own analysis went as follows. Within the assay, amplification of reference gene primers was used to estimate how many nucleated cells each sample contained. To quantify the absolute abundance of each unique TCRbeta CDR3 rearrangement, sequence reads were collapsed and filtered. For each sample, productive Simpson clonality was calculated as the square root of Simpson's diversity index across productive rearrangements. TCRdb carries this immuneACCESS record with in-frame sequences only. Its versions omit some clonotypes, under half of them owing to an unresolved V gene in the studies checked, with the rest unexplained. V, J and clone size were drawn from that table, and D and trimming were deduced from the DNA. Present in this sample are approximately 76,000 clones, about 73% of which were seen just once. About 40% of the sample is held by the ten biggest clonotypes.

Beyond this particular receptor, the publication reports: The amount of clinical and demographic metadata varied by source and participant and was provided uncurated.

Collaborating institutions collected whole blood in K2EDTA tubes following their own protocols. For TCRbeta analysis, collaborators shipped samples in one of three forms: frozen whole blood, isolated PBMCs, or DNA extracted from either of those sample types. V gives up 2 bases and J gives up 13 bases, and the segment between their germline ends measures 19 bases. In the germline V gene, CDR1 corresponds to SGHRS and CDR2 to YFSETQ. The CDR3 runs 15 amino acids, cysteine and phenylalanine included. The only DNA kept is the CDR3, 45 bases in frame from the first base. This TCR was sampled from a woman in her 70s with acute or convalescent COVID-19. Sequencing was done on a sample of peripheral blood. The sequence links TRBV5-1 to TRBJ1-6; the D gene lacks a confident call. DNA sequence: TGCGCCAGCAGCTTTTCCAGCGGAGGGAAGAATCCCCTCCACTTT. Translated, it gives CASSFSSGGKNPLHF.